Listed below are T cell receptor beta chains from one sample, sequenced in a study of T cell changes during pregnancy in multiple sclerosis. This table comes from immunoSEQ multiplex PCR, and its TCRdb copy is limited to in-frame clones, with some not included. This sample has 100,000 or so clones, with just over 90% found just once. The sample consisted of peripheral blood, taken in the second trimester of pregnancy. The source of these receptors is a female donor with multiple sclerosis, enrolled in a pregnancy study. The CDR3 runs from the conserved cysteine through the conserved F or W. A D gene is named only where the DNA matches it firmly. Where a row states a size, it is once, few, many or the class of an expanded clone; other rows omit it.

D,size,J,V,CDR3,DNA
.,.,TRBJ1-6,TRBV20-1,CSAPGPLHF,TGCAGTGCCCCAGGTCCCCTCCACTTT
.,.,TRBJ2-4,TRBV2,CASILRDSQYF,TGTGCCAGCATCCTCCGGGACTCTCAGTACTTC
TRBD1,.,TRBJ2-2,TRBV5-1,CASGGTGNTGELFF,TGCGCCAGCGGCGGGACAGGGAACACCGGGGAGCTGTTTTTT
TRBD1,.,TRBJ2-2,TRBV7-2,CASSSIRGSNTGELFF,TGTGCCAGCAGCTCGATCAGGGGGTCGAACACCGGGGAGCTGTTTTTT
.,.,TRBJ2-1,TRBV2,CASSEGTGALNEQFF,TGTGCCAGCAGTGAGGGGACTGGGGCCCTTAATGAGCAGTTCTTC
TRBD2,.,TRBJ2-7,TRBV7-6,CASSPLGGASYEQYF,TGTGCCAGCAGCCCCCTCGGGGGGGCGTCCTACGAGCAGTACTTC
.,once,TRBJ2-2,TRBV6-5,CASSYISQGAGELFF,TGTGCCAGCAGTTACATTTCACAGGGCGCCGGGGAGCTGTTTTTT
TRBD1,.,TRBJ2-2,TRBV5-4,CASGTGGAGVTGELFF,TGTGCCAGCGGGACAGGGGGCGCGGGGGTTACCGGGGAGCTGTTTTTT
TRBD1,.,TRBJ1-2,TRBV6-1,CASSSGTGIGGYTF,TGTGCCAGCAGTTCCGGGACAGGGATCGGTGGCTACACCTTC
.,.,TRBJ2-1,TRBV1,CTSRRRTSGRYNEQFF,TGCACCAGCAGACGCCGAACTAGCGGGAGATACAATGAGCAGTTCTTC
TRBD1,.,TRBJ1-1,TRBV27,CASSRQGLNTEAFF,TGTGCCAGCAGTCGACAGGGGTTGAACACTGAAGCTTTCTTT
TRBD2,.,TRBJ2-2,TRBV5-1,CASTSGRGKGELFF,TGCGCCAGCACTAGCGGGAGAGGAAAGGGGGAGCTGTTTTTT
TRBD1,.,TRBJ1-1,TRBV5-1,CASSLSGGGTEAFF,TGCGCCAGCAGCCTCTCAGGGGGAGGAACTGAAGCTTTCTTT
.,.,TRBJ2-5,TRBV28,CASSPLRARETQYF,TGTGCCAGCAGTCCCCTGCGGGCGCGAGAGACCCAGTACTTC
.,.,TRBJ1-2,TRBV9,CASSPRGRGFYGYTF,TGTGCCAGCAGCCCACGAGGTCGGGGGTTCTATGGCTACACCTTC
TRBD2,.,TRBJ2-7,TRBV7-2,CASSSAGTSVYEQYF,TGTGCCAGCAGCTCTGCGGGGACTAGCGTCTACGAGCAGTACTTC
.,.,TRBJ1-5,TRBV25-1,CASRESGGSNQPQHF,TGTGCCAGCAGGGAGTCCGGCGGTAGCAATCAGCCCCAGCATTTT
.,.,TRBJ1-6,TRBV5-4,CASSLFGNSPLHF,TGTGCCAGCAGCTTGTTTGGCAATTCACCCCTCCACTTT
.,.,TRBJ1-5,TRBV6-4,CASRQVGPYNQPQHF,TGTGCCAGCAGACAGGTGGGGCCTTACAATCAGCCCCAGCATTTT
.,.,TRBJ1-1,TRBV19,CASNRNTEAFF,TGTGCCAGCAACAGGAACACTGAAGCTTTCTTT
.,.,TRBJ2-1,TRBV18,CASSRGGANNEQFF,TGTGCCAGCTCACGAGGGGGTGCCAACAATGAGCAGTTCTTC
.,.,TRBJ1-1,TRBV6-5,CASSAGVYTEAFF,TGTGCCAGCAGTGCCGGGGTATACACTGAAGCTTTCTTT
.,.,TRBJ2-2,TRBV27,CASSRGNTGELFF,TGTGCCAGCAGTCGGGGGAACACCGGGGAGCTGTTTTTT
TRBD1,once,TRBJ2-2,TRBV7-7,CASSTRDRGFPGELFF,TGTGCCAGCAGCACCCGGGACAGGGGATTCCCCGGGGAGCTGTTTTTT